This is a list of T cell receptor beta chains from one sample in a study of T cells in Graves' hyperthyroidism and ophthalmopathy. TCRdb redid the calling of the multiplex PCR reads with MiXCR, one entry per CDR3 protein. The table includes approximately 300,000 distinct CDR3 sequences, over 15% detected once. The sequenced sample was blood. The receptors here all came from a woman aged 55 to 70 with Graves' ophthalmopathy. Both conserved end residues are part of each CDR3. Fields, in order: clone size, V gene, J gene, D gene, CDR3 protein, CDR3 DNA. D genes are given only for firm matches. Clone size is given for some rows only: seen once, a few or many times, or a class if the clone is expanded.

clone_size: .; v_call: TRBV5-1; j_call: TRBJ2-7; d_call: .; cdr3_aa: CASSIERGEQYF; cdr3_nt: TGCGCCAGCAGCATCGAGAGGGGAGAGCAGTACTTC
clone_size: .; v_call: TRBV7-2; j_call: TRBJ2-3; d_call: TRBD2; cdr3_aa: CASSKGLAGDTDTQYF; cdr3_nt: TGTGCCAGCAGCAAAGGACTAGCGGGGGACACAGATACGCAGTATTTT
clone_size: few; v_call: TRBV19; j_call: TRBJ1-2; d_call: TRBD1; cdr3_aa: CASRRRQGSYGYTF; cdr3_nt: TGTGCCAGTAGACGGAGACAGGGGAGCTATGGCTACACCTTC
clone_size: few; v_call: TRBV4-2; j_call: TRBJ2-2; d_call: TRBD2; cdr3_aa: CASSQGGGGPTGELFF; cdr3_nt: TGTGCCAGCAGCCAAGGGGGGGGAGGGCCCACCGGGGAGCTGTTTTTT
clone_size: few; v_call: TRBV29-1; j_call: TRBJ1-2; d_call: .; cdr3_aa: CSVSRGGSDGYTF; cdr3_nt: TGCAGCGTATCCCGAGGGGGGAGCGATGGCTACACCTTC
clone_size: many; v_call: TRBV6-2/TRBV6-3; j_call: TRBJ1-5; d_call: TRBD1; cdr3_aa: CASSYRGQGNQPQHF; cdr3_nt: TGTGCCAGCAGTTACCGCGGACAGGGCAATCAGCCCCAGCATTTT
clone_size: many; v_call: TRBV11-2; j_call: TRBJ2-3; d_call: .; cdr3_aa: CASSPGVNPVSTDTQYF; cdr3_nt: TGTGCCAGCAGCCCTGGCGTGAACCCCGTGAGCACAGATACGCAGTATTTT
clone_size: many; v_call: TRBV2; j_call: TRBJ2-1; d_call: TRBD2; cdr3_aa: CASSEWTSSYNEQFF; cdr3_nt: TGTGCCAGCAGTGAGTGGACTAGCTCCTACAATGAGCAGTTCTTC
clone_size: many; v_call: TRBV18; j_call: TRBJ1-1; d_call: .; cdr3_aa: CASSPGGSTLEAFF; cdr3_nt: TGTGCCAGCTCCCCCGGGGGCAGCACACTTGAAGCTTTCTTT
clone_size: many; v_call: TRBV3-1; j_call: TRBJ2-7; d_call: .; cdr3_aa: CASSQGFSYEQYF; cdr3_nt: TGTGCCAGCAGCCAAGGGTTCAGCTACGAGCAGTACTTC
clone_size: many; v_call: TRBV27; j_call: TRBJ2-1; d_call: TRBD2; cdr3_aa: CASSLGIAGMGEQFF; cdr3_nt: TGTGCCAGCAGCCTAGGGATAGCGGGAATGGGTGAGCAGTTCTTC
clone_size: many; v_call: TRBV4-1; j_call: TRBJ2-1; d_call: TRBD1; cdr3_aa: CASSQGQGAWNEQFF; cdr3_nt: TGCGCCAGCAGCCAGGGACAGGGGGCATGGAATGAGCAGTTCTTC